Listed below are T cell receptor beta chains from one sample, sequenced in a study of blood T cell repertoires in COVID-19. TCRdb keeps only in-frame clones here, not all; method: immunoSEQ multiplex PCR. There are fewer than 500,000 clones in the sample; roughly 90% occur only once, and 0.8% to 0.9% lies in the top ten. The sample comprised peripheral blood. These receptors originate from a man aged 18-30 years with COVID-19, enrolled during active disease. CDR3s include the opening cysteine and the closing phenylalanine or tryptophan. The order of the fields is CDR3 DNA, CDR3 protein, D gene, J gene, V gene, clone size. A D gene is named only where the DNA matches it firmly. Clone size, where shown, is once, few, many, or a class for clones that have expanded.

CDR3 DNA: TGTGCCAGCAGAGATACAGGGGGCCTTGGAAACACCATATATTTT; CDR3 protein: CASRDTGGLGNTIYF; D gene: TRBD1; J gene: TRBJ1-3; V gene: TRBV6-6; clone size: -
CDR3 DNA: TGCAGCGCAAGGGGTAGCTCCTACAATGAGCAGTTCTTC; CDR3 protein: CSARGSSYNEQFF; D gene: -; J gene: TRBJ2-1; V gene: TRBV29-1; clone size: -
CDR3 DNA: TGTGCCAGCAGTGAAGGTCAGGGATCTGGGGCCAACGTCCTGACTTTC; CDR3 protein: CASSEGQGSGANVLTF; D gene: -; J gene: TRBJ2-6; V gene: TRBV6-1; clone size: once
CDR3 DNA: TGTGCCAGCAGCTTAGCTGGGGCTTATGAGCAGTTCTTC; CDR3 protein: CASSLAGAYEQFF; D gene: -; J gene: TRBJ2-1; V gene: TRBV7-9; clone size: -
CDR3 DNA: TGCGCCAGCAGCTTGGGGGCTACGAGCTCTGGAAACACCATATATTTT; CDR3 protein: CASSLGATSSGNTIYF; D gene: -; J gene: TRBJ1-3; V gene: TRBV5-1; clone size: -
CDR3 DNA: TGTGCCAGCAGCTTAGACAGGGTAGAAGAGCAGTACTTC; CDR3 protein: CASSLDRVEEQYF; D gene: -; J gene: TRBJ2-7; V gene: TRBV13; clone size: -
CDR3 DNA: TGTGCCAGCAGCCCCCTCCCAGGGGGCACTACTGGGGCCAACGTCCTGACTTTC; CDR3 protein: CASSPLPGGTTGANVLTF; D gene: TRBD1; J gene: TRBJ2-6; V gene: TRBV3-1/TRBV3-2; clone size: -
CDR3 DNA: TGCGCCAGCAGCACCGGGACAGATTATGGCTACACCTTC; CDR3 protein: CASSTGTDYGYTF; D gene: TRBD1; J gene: TRBJ1-2; V gene: TRBV5-1; clone size: -
CDR3 DNA: TGTGCCAGCAGCTTTGCAGGGCCGGACGAGCAGTACTTC; CDR3 protein: CASSFAGPDEQYF; D gene: -; J gene: TRBJ2-7; V gene: TRBV7-9; clone size: -
CDR3 DNA: TGTGCCAGTAACAATTACAAGGGGGAGACCCAGTACTTC; CDR3 protein: CASNNYKGETQYF; D gene: -; J gene: TRBJ2-5; V gene: TRBV12-3/TRBV12-4; clone size: -
CDR3 DNA: TGTGCCAGCAGCCATCAATCCGGGACAGGGTCTGCCACCTTC; CDR3 protein: CASSHQSGTGSATF; D gene: TRBD1; J gene: TRBJ1-2; V gene: TRBV3-1/TRBV3-2; clone size: -
CDR3 DNA: TGTGCCAGTATTGGCCTACTAGGCCCGTATAGCAATCAGCCCCAGCATTTT; CDR3 protein: CASIGLLGPYSNQPQHF; D gene: -; J gene: TRBJ1-5; V gene: TRBV19; clone size: -
CDR3 DNA: TGTGCCAGCAGCTTAGAAGGGACAAAATACAATGAGCAGTTCTTC; CDR3 protein: CASSLEGTKYNEQFF; D gene: -; J gene: TRBJ2-1; V gene: TRBV7-6; clone size: -
CDR3 DNA: TGTGCCAGCAGCGAAGATCAGCCAGGGAATGGTTCACCCCTCCACTTT; CDR3 protein: CASSEDQPGNGSPLHF; D gene: -; J gene: TRBJ1-6; V gene: TRBV2; clone size: once
CDR3 DNA: TGTGCCAGCTCACCGAGGGGGACGAATCTGGCCACCATATATTTT; CDR3 protein: CASSPRGTNLATIYF; D gene: -; J gene: TRBJ1-3; V gene: TRBV18; clone size: -
CDR3 DNA: TGTGCCACCAGCAGAGATGGAACGGCGGGCGATCATTTT; CDR3 protein: CATSRDGTAGDHF; D gene: -; J gene: TRBJ1-5; V gene: TRBV15; clone size: -
CDR3 DNA: TGCGCCAGCAGCCAAGTAGGCGGAGTGGGCTACGAGCAGTACTTC; CDR3 protein: CASSQVGGVGYEQYF; D gene: -; J gene: TRBJ2-7; V gene: TRBV4-1; clone size: few
CDR3 DNA: TGTGCCAGCAGGCATCAGACAAGGAACACTGAAGCTTTCTTT; CDR3 protein: CASRHQTRNTEAFF; D gene: -; J gene: TRBJ1-1; V gene: TRBV2; clone size: many
CDR3 DNA: TGTGCCAGCAGCTTACTAGCGGGAGCGCACGAGCAGTACTTC; CDR3 protein: CASSLLAGAHEQYF; D gene: TRBD2; J gene: TRBJ2-7; V gene: TRBV5-6; clone size: once
CDR3 DNA: TGCGCCAGCAGCCACTTAACAGGGGCCTCCAAAAACATTCAGTACTTC; CDR3 protein: CASSHLTGASKNIQYF; D gene: TRBD1; J gene: TRBJ2-4; V gene: TRBV4-1; clone size: -
CDR3 DNA: TGTGCCAGCAGCTCCCTGACAGGGGGCTTTGAGACCCAGTACTTC; CDR3 protein: CASSSLTGGFETQYF; D gene: TRBD1; J gene: TRBJ2-5; V gene: TRBV7-8; clone size: -
CDR3 DNA: TGTGCCAGCAGCGACGGAGCGGGGCAGTCCTACAATGAGCAGTTCTTC; CDR3 protein: CASSDGAGQSYNEQFF; D gene: TRBD2; J gene: TRBJ2-1; V gene: TRBV9; clone size: -
CDR3 DNA: TGTGCCAGCAGCTTAGACGGGACAGGAGCCTACGAGCAGTACTTC; CDR3 protein: CASSLDGTGAYEQYF; D gene: TRBD1; J gene: TRBJ2-7; V gene: TRBV7-9; clone size: -
CDR3 DNA: TGTGCCAGCAGTGACTACAGGGTCGAGACCCAGTACTTC; CDR3 protein: CASSDYRVETQYF; D gene: -; J gene: TRBJ2-5; V gene: TRBV12-3/TRBV12-4; clone size: -
CDR3 DNA: TGTGCCAGCAGCTTGGGGGTCGAGGGGGCTTATCAGCCCCAGCATTTT; CDR3 protein: CASSLGVEGAYQPQHF; D gene: TRBD1; J gene: TRBJ1-5; V gene: TRBV5-6; clone size: -
CDR3 DNA: TGTGCCAGCAGTCTCCGGGGAATGAGCACAGATACGCAGTATTTT; CDR3 protein: CASSLRGMSTDTQYF; D gene: -; J gene: TRBJ2-3; V gene: TRBV6-5; clone size: -
CDR3 DNA: TGTGCCAGTTCGAGGACAGGGACCAACTATGGCTACACCTTC; CDR3 protein: CASSRTGTNYGYTF; D gene: TRBD1; J gene: TRBJ1-2; V gene: TRBV19; clone size: -
CDR3 DNA: TGTGCCAGCAGCTTAGAGCCCGGGATCCTTCTTTCGTACACTGAAGCTTTCTTT; CDR3 protein: CASSLEPGILLSYTEAFF; D gene: -; J gene: TRBJ1-1; V gene: TRBV7-6; clone size: once
CDR3 DNA: TGTGCCAGCAGCTTCAGCGGGCGGGCAGATACGCAGTATTTT; CDR3 protein: CASSFSGRADTQYF; D gene: -; J gene: TRBJ2-3; V gene: TRBV7-2; clone size: -
CDR3 DNA: TGTGCCAGCAGGGCGGAAAACTCCTACGAGCAGTACTTC; CDR3 protein: CASRAENSYEQYF; D gene: -; J gene: TRBJ2-7; V gene: TRBV19; clone size: -
CDR3 DNA: TGCGCCAGCAGCATCCTCCACACCGCTGGGGCCAACGTCCTGACTTTC; CDR3 protein: CASSILHTAGANVLTF; D gene: -; J gene: TRBJ2-6; V gene: TRBV5-1; clone size: -
CDR3 DNA: TGTGCCACCAGTGACAAAGACTACCCCCGTCGAAATGAGCAGTTCTTC; CDR3 protein: CATSDKDYPRRNEQFF; D gene: -; J gene: TRBJ2-1; V gene: TRBV24-1; clone size: -
CDR3 DNA: TGTGCCAGCAGTCGGACTAGCGGGGGGGCCGGGGAGCTGTTTTTT; CDR3 protein: CASSRTSGGAGELFF; D gene: TRBD2; J gene: TRBJ2-2; V gene: TRBV2; clone size: -
CDR3 DNA: TGTGCCAGCAGCCAAGGTCAGTCACCCTCTTATAATTCACCCCTCCACTTT; CDR3 protein: CASSQGQSPSYNSPLHF; D gene: -; J gene: TRBJ1-6; V gene: TRBV3-1/TRBV3-2; clone size: -
CDR3 DNA: TGTGCCAGCAGTCCAGGGACTAGCGGGAGCAACGAGCAGTACTTC; CDR3 protein: CASSPGTSGSNEQYF; D gene: TRBD2; J gene: TRBJ2-7; V gene: TRBV6-4; clone size: few
CDR3 DNA: TGTGCCAGCAGCTTGGGTACAGGGAACTATGGCTACACCTTC; CDR3 protein: CASSLGTGNYGYTF; D gene: -; J gene: TRBJ1-2; V gene: TRBV5-5; clone size: -
CDR3 DNA: TGTGCCAGCAGTGAAGCAGGAGGGACTGAAGCTTTCTTT; CDR3 protein: CASSEAGGTEAFF; D gene: -; J gene: TRBJ1-1; V gene: TRBV2; clone size: -
CDR3 DNA: TGTGCCAGCAGTTTTCGGGTGGGTCAGCCCCAGCATTTT; CDR3 protein: CASSFRVGQPQHF; D gene: -; J gene: TRBJ1-5; V gene: TRBV12-3/TRBV12-4; clone size: few
CDR3 DNA: TGTGCCAGCAGCCACAAGTCGAGAGCTGAAGCTTTCTTT; CDR3 protein: CASSHKSRAEAFF; D gene: -; J gene: TRBJ1-1; V gene: TRBV3-1/TRBV3-2; clone size: -
CDR3 DNA: TGTGCCAGCAGCGTAGCAGGGAACCCCTATAACTATGGCTACACCTTC; CDR3 protein: CASSVAGNPYNYGYTF; D gene: -; J gene: TRBJ1-2; V gene: TRBV9; clone size: -
CDR3 DNA: TGTGCCAGCAGTTGGGGAGTGAACACTGAAGCTTTCTTT; CDR3 protein: CASSWGVNTEAFF; D gene: -; J gene: TRBJ1-1; V gene: TRBV27; clone size: -
CDR3 DNA: TGTGCCAGCAGCCCATGGACTAGCGGTGAGCAGTTCTTC; CDR3 protein: CASSPWTSGEQFF; D gene: TRBD2; J gene: TRBJ2-1; V gene: TRBV5-8; clone size: -
CDR3 DNA: TGTGCCAGCAGCTTGGGCCCGACAGAGAACAATGAGCAGTTCTTC; CDR3 protein: CASSLGPTENNEQFF; D gene: -; J gene: TRBJ2-1; V gene: TRBV11-3; clone size: -
CDR3 DNA: TGTGCCAGCAGCTTAGAATTGGCAGTTTTAAACTATGGCTACACCTTC; CDR3 protein: CASSLELAVLNYGYTF; D gene: -; J gene: TRBJ1-2; V gene: TRBV7-8; clone size: -
CDR3 DNA: TGTGTCAGAAGCTTAGTCCCGGGACAGGGGGCATCCGAGCAGTACTTC; CDR3 protein: CVRSLVPGQGASEQYF; D gene: -; J gene: TRBJ2-7; V gene: TRBV7-5; clone size: -
CDR3 DNA: TGTGCCAGCAGTGAGTTGACAGGGGGGAAGAACTATGGCTACACCTTC; CDR3 protein: CASSELTGGKNYGYTF; D gene: TRBD1; J gene: TRBJ1-2; V gene: TRBV25-1; clone size: -
CDR3 DNA: TGTGCCTGGAGTAGGGAGACGGGCAATCAGCCCCAGCATTTT; CDR3 protein: CAWSRETGNQPQHF; D gene: -; J gene: TRBJ1-5; V gene: TRBV30; clone size: -
CDR3 DNA: TGCGCCAGCAGCTTGGACCCGTCGGAGGGCGAGCAGTTCTTC; CDR3 protein: CASSLDPSEGEQFF; D gene: -; J gene: TRBJ2-1; V gene: TRBV5-1; clone size: -
CDR3 DNA: TGTGCCAGCACCCTCAGGGAGGGGGGCACCGGGGAGCTGTTTTTT; CDR3 protein: CASTLREGGTGELFF; D gene: -; J gene: TRBJ2-2; V gene: TRBV7-8; clone size: -
CDR3 DNA: TGCAGCGCCGGGGACACCTCCTATGGCTACACCTTC; CDR3 protein: CSAGDTSYGYTF; D gene: -; J gene: TRBJ1-2; V gene: TRBV29-1; clone size: few
CDR3 DNA: TGTGCCAGCAGCCAAGATCTACGCGGGGGGAGGCCCTACGAGCAGTACTTC; CDR3 protein: CASSQDLRGGRPYEQYF; D gene: TRBD2; J gene: TRBJ2-7; V gene: TRBV3-1/TRBV3-2; clone size: -